The 26 T cell receptor beta chains below all came from one sample that was sequenced in a study of shared clonotypes between healthy human individuals. Clones were sequenced by immunoSEQ multiplex PCR, and TCRdb holds only the in-frame ones, with some missing. The sample shows 1,500,000 or so clones, roughly 97% of them seen only once. Input material: naive CD4+ T cells sorted from blood. Subset meaning: CD45RA+ positively selected. The receptors were sampled from a man aged 25-45 years in good health.

Concerning this clone: This CDR3 is also generated by other DNA sequences in the sample. The chain links TRBV11-2 to TRBJ1-2; D unresolved. CDR3 length: 14 amino acids. V lost 0 bases and J lost 7, with 12 bases in between. Germline lookup yields CDR1 SGHAT and CDR2 FQNNGV. The CDR3 reads CASSLEPGLSGYTF. The CDR3 DNA is TGTGCCAGCAGCTTAGAACCAGGACTAAGTGGCTACACCTTC.

This clone was recorded a few times. This rearrangement joins TRBV19 to TRBJ1-4; maybe TRBD1 (5 bases). V was shortened by 5 bases and J by 4 bases, with 11 bases between the two germline ends. This CDR3 contains 14 residues. Germline V CDR1 and CDR2: LNHDA, SQIVND (reference sequence). The CDR3 DNA follows: TGTGCCAGTAGTCGAGGGGTTGGTAATGAAAAACTGTTTTTT. This gives the protein CASSRGVGNEKLFF. Combining the CDR3 with reference TRBV19 and TRBJ1-4 gives the whole variable domain DGGITQSPKYLFRKEGQNVTLSCEQNLNHDAMYWYRQDPGQGLRLIYYSQIVNDFQKGDIAEGYSVSREKKESFPLTVTSAQKNPTAFYLCASSRGVGNEKLFFGSGTQLSVL.

The chain recombines TRBV19 with TRBJ1-2; no firm D call. The germline V gene has CDR1 LNHDA and CDR2 SQIVND (reference sequence). The CDR3 totals 15 residues. Trimming left V 3 bases short and J 4 bases short, with 15 bases between. The CDR3 nucleotides are TGTGCCAGTAGTATCCCGGGTGGGGTTTTCTATGGCTACACCTTC. Protein sequence: CASSIPGGVFYGYTF.

This chain connects TRBV4-2 to TRBJ2-7; the D gene is possibly TRBD1 (6 bases). The V and J ends lost 4 bases and 0 bases respectively, with 19 bases between them. Germline V gives CDR1 LGHNA, CDR2 YNFKEQ. The length of the CDR3 is 17 residues. CDR3 in amino acids: CASSPFSLQGSSYEQYF. The CDR3 coding sequence is TGTGCCAGCAGCCCCTTCTCCTTACAGGGTTCCTCCTACGAGCAGTACTTC.

The rearrangement uses TRBV10-1 and TRBJ2-1; D possibly corresponds to TRBD2 (6 bases). Trimming cost V 6 bases and J 4 bases, with 22 bases left between them. The V gene's germline CDR1 is WNHNN and CDR2 SYGVQD (reference sequence). The CDR3 consists of 17 residues. As DNA, the CDR3 is TGCGCCAGCAGCGGAACAACGAAGACTAGTCCTTACAATGAGCAGTTCTTC. It yields the protein CASSGTTKTSPYNEQFF.

This chain connects TRBV9 to TRBJ2-2, with 11 bases lining up with TRBD2. V dropped 5 bases and J dropped 8; count of bases not matched to a gene: 11. Germline CDR1 reads SGDLS; CDR2 reads YYNGEE. The CDR3 is 16 amino acids. The CDR3 loop reads CASRPGTSGLWGELFF. The DNA of the CDR3 is TGTGCCAGCAGACCCGGGACTAGCGGACTTTGGGGGGAGCTGTTTTTT.

CDR3 bases: TGTGCCAGCAGCCCCCGTAGGGAGGAAGCTTTCTTT. Translated: CASSPRREEAFF. This chain links TRBV21-1 with TRBJ1-1. TRBV21-1 is flagged as a pseudogene. The CDR3 has 12 residues.

The rearrangement uses TRBV18 and TRBJ2-7, with 9 bases aligning to TRBD2. V lost 0 bases to trimming and J lost 5 bases; unmatched junction nucleotides: 11. This CDR3 contains 17 residues. Germline CDR1 and CDR2: KGHSH and LQKENI. CDR3 loop: CASSPPFLAGVSHEQYF. CDR3 in DNA: TGTGCCAGCTCACCACCATTCTTAGCGGGAGTTTCCCACGAGCAGTACTTC.

The chain combines TRBV29-1 with TRBJ1-2, with a possible D match to TRBD1 (6 bases). V was pared by 8 bases and J by 3 bases, with 10 bases between. CDR1 and CDR2 from the germline V gene are SQVTM and ANQGSEA. This CDR3 comprises 11 residues. CDR3 nucleotides: TGCAGCACAGGGACCGACTATGGCTACACCTTC. Translated, it gives CSTGTDYGYTF.

The chain recombines TRBV4-3 with TRBJ2-3, with TRBD2 matching over 11 bases. V trimming: 0 bases; J trimming: 6 bases; junction bases outside the gene matches: 5. CDR1 and CDR2 from the germline V gene are LGHNA and YSLEER. This CDR3 comprises 16 residues. CDR3 sequence: CASSQDSSGGSDTQYF. The CDR3 coding sequence is TGCGCCAGCAGCCAAGATTCTAGCGGGGGGAGTGATACGCAGTATTTT.

J is TRBJ2-5 and V is TRBV5-1, with TRBD2 identical over 10 bases. J was trimmed by 4 bases and V by 4 bases; bases with no gene match: 10. Germline V gene data show CDR1 as SGHRS and CDR2 as YFSETQ. CDR3 length equals 16 residues. The CDR3 spells CASSRSAGGPGETQYF. CDR3 sequence (DNA): TGCGCCAGCAGCAGATCAGCGGGAGGGCCGGGAGAGACCCAGTACTTC.

The chain has TRBV6-1 and TRBJ2-5, with a tentative D call TRBD2 (6 bases). CDR3 length equals 15 residues. V was shortened by 7 bases and J by 5 bases, with 20 bases between the two germline ends. Germline V CDR1 and CDR2: MNHNS, SASEGT. The CDR3 spells CASTAGGAGRETQYF. As DNA, the CDR3 is TGTGCCAGCACCGCCGGAGGAGCGGGTCGGGAGACCCAGTACTTC.

This clone has just one count. V usage is TRBV5-4 and J usage is TRBJ2-5; 9 bases are shared with TRBD2. Trimming at V came to 1 base and at J to 4 bases, leaving 8 bases not matched to a gene. CDR1 SGHNT and CDR2 YYREEE come from the germline V gene (reference sequence). The CDR3 runs to 16 residues. CDR3 sequence (DNA): TGTGCCAGCAGCTTGATTGGGGCGGGAGGGCCAGAGACCCAGTACTTC. Protein: CASSLIGAGGPETQYF. The full variable domain, in which reference TRBV5-4 and TRBJ2-5 provide the parts outside the CDR3, is ETGVTQSPTHLIKTRGQQVTLRCSSQSGHNTVSWYQQALGQGPQFIFQYYREEENGRGNFPPRFSGLQFPNYSSELNVNALELDDSALYLCASSLIGAGGPETQYFGPGTRLLVL.

The chain combines TRBV5-3 with TRBJ1-1; maybe TRBD1 (5 bases). TRBV5-3 is marked as an open reading frame, function uncertain. Trimming removed 10 bases from V and 7 bases from J, with 20 bases in between. The CDR3 totals 13 residues. CDR3 DNA: TGTGCCTTAACGGTGCGGGGGAAGGGTGAAGCTTTCTTT. It codes for CALTVRGKGEAFF.

This clone came up once. The genes are TRBV5-4 and TRBJ2-3, with 8 bases identical to TRBD2. V dropped 8 bases and J dropped 0; count of bases not matched to a gene: 8. The CDR3 extends over 15 amino acids. Germline V gives CDR1 SGHNT, CDR2 YYREEE (reference sequence). This CDR3 is CASSRLAGSTDTQYF. CDR3 bases: TGTGCCAGTAGCAGGTTAGCGGGGAGCACAGATACGCAGTATTTT.

V is TRBV6-4 and J is TRBJ1-5; D is uncertain. The V end was cut by 0 bases, the J end by 0 bases, with 18 bases between. Germline CDR1 is MRHNA and CDR2 is SNTAGT. The CDR3 is 19 residues long. CDR3: CASSDSRSVSGDSNQPQHF. In DNA, the CDR3 is TGTGCCAGCAGTGACTCGAGGTCCGTTTCTGGGGATAGCAATCAGCCCCAGCATTTT.

The CDR3 here is CASSRGLQADTQYF. For the CDR3, the DNA is TGTGCCAGCAGCCGGGGGTTGCAGGCAGATACGCAGTATTTT. The chain combines TRBV9 with TRBJ2-3; possibly TRBD2 for D (6 bases). Germline V gene lookup returns CDR1 SGDLS and CDR2 YYNGEE. The CDR3 consists of 14 residues. The ends were cut back, 4 bases at V and 4 bases at J, with 13 bases in the middle. Full variable domain (missing parts from reference TRBV9 and TRBJ2-3): DSGVTQTPKHLITATGQRVTLRCSPRSGDLSVYWYQQSLDQGLQFLIQYYNGEERAKGNILERFSAQQFPDLHSELNLSSLELGDSALYFCASSRGLQADTQYFGPGTRLTVL.

Details on this clone: The same CDR3 arises from other DNA sequences in this sample as well. The genes are TRBV7-2 and TRBJ2-5; tentatively, D is TRBD2 (6 bases). V dropped 2 bases and J dropped 2 bases, with 9 bases sitting between them. Germline loops: CDR1 SGHTA, CDR2 FQGNSA. The CDR3 totals 14 residues. The CDR3 DNA is TGTGCCAGCAGCTTAACGCTAGCGCAAGAGACCCAGTACTTC. Protein sequence: CASSLTLAQETQYF.

The DNA for the CDR3 is TGTGCTAGTGCCACGTACCAGACTAGCGACGACAATGAGCAGTTCTTC. Its translation: CASATYQTSDDNEQFF. The chain uses TRBV12-5 and TRBJ2-1, with 8 bases lining up with TRBD2. Per germline, CDR1 LGHNT and CDR2 FRNRAP. Trimming removed 7 bases from V and 5 bases from J; junction bases left unmatched: 13. The CDR3 contains 16 residues.

Regarding this clone: The identical CDR3 is also encoded by other nucleotide sequences in the sample. CDR3 sequence: CSVVQGSDTQYF. For the CDR3, the DNA is TGCAGCGTTGTGCAGGGGAGCGATACGCAGTATTTT. The chain links TRBV29-1 to TRBJ2-3; possible D gene TRBD1, 6 bases. The V gene lost 4 bases and the J gene lost 6 bases, with 11 bases spanning the gap. The CDR3 consists of 12 residues. Per the germline V gene, CDR1 is SQVTM and CDR2 is ANQGSEA.

The chain links TRBV2 to TRBJ1-1; D is unclear. The germline CDR1 and CDR2 sequences are SNHLY and FYNNEI. The CDR3 is 12 amino acids. Trimming left V 8 bases short and J 7 bases short, with 14 bases between. CDR3 in amino acids: CASGTARIEAFF. CDR3 sequence (DNA): TGTGCCAGCGGCACAGCGAGAATTGAAGCTTTCTTT.

V gene TRBV15 combines with J gene TRBJ2-1; 7 nucleotides line up with TRBD1. The junction had 11 bases not matched to a gene; V was cut back by 5 bases and J by 4 bases. Germline loops: CDR1 LNHNV, CDR2 YYDKDF (reference sequence). This CDR3 is 16 amino acids long. DNA of the CDR3: TGTGCCACCAGCCGCCGACCGGGACAGAGATACAATGAGCAGTTCTTC. It translates to CATSRRPGQRYNEQFF.

The chain couples TRBV10-3 to TRBJ2-3, with a tentative D call TRBD1 (6 bases). There are 13 residues in the CDR3. Germline V gene lookup returns CDR1 ENHRY and CDR2 SYGVKD. The ends were cut back, 10 bases at V and 2 bases at J, with 13 bases in the middle. CDR3 nucleotide sequence: TGTGCCACCGAACAGGGTTCCACAGATACGCAGTATTTT. Amino acids: CATEQGSTDTQYF.

Notes on this clone: Additional DNA sequences in this sample encode the identical CDR3. The V call is TRBV28, the J call TRBJ1-1; D is ambiguous. Germline CDR1 MDHEN, CDR2 SYDVKM. The V and J ends lost 5 bases and 0 bases respectively, with 4 bases between them. The CDR3 totals 12 residues. The CDR3 loop reads CASSLMNTEAFF. The CDR3 region has the DNA TGTGCCAGCAGTCTAATGAACACTGAAGCTTTCTTT. Supplemented by reference TRBV28 and TRBJ1-1, the full variable domain reads DVKVTQSSRYLVKRTGEKVFLECVQDMDHENMFWYRQDPGLGLRLIYFSYDVKMKEKGDIPEGYSVSREKKERFSLILESASTNQTSMYLCASSLMNTEAFFGQGTRLTVV.

V and J are TRBV14 and TRBJ2-7, with 8 bases identical to TRBD2. From germline, CDR1 is SGHDN and CDR2 FVKESK. The CDR3 is 15 residues long. J was trimmed by 4 bases and V by 4 bases; bases with no gene match: 9. CDR3 sequence (DNA): TGTGCCAGCAGCCCGATTTTAGCGGGACCTTACGAGCAGTACTTC. This sequence encodes CASSPILAGPYEQYF.

As DNA, the CDR3 is TGCGCCAGCAGCTCCCCTTCCGGGAGGGCCCAAGATACGCAGTATTTT. It is translated as CASSSPSGRAQDTQYF. The chain employs TRBV5-1 and TRBJ2-3; 8 bases match TRBD2. Germline trimming cut 3 bases from V and 5 bases from J; bases unmatched to any gene: 11. The CDR3 spans 16 residues. Germline CDR1 is SGHRS and CDR2 is YFSETQ.